These T cell receptor beta chains were read from a single sample in a study of cytomegalovirus exposure and HLA in healthy donors. Some clones are missing from TCRdb's copy, which holds only in-frame ones; the method was immunoSEQ multiplex PCR. Among about 140,000 clones listed, about 70% were seen once. The sequenced sample was PBMCs. The source is a woman aged 40 to 50 in good health and CMV-seronegative. Each CDR3 is given with its conserved first and last residue. A D gene is named only where the DNA matches it firmly. Part of the rows lack a size; the others show once, few, many or a class for expanded clones.

TRBD2	TRBV5-4	TRBJ2-2	-	TGTGCCAGCAGCTTGGCGTGGGCGGGGGTAGCCGGGGAGCTGTTTTTT	CASSLAWAGVAGELFF
TRBD1	TRBV7-9	TRBJ2-3	-	TGTGCCAGCAGCTCGGACAGGGGTTCGAGCACAGATACGCAGTATTTT	CASSSDRGSSTDTQYF
TRBD1	TRBV6-1	TRBJ1-2	-	TGTGCCAGCAGTGAAAAGGACAGGGGAAACTATGGCTACACCTTC	CASSEKDRGNYGYTF
-	TRBV30	TRBJ1-5	-	TGTGCCTGGAGTGTACATAGGGGCTCCTATAGCAATCAGCCCCAGCATTTT	CAWSVHRGSYSNQPQHF
-	TRBV28	TRBJ1-2	-	TGTGCCAGCACCGCGGACGGGGGGAATGGCTACACCTTC	CASTADGGNGYTF
-	TRBV2	TRBJ2-2	-	TGTGCCAGCAGTGTTAGTACGGAACAGAAAACCGGGGAGCTGTTTTTT	CASSVSTEQKTGELFF
TRBD2	TRBV6-1	TRBJ2-7	-	TGTGCCAGCAGTCGACTAGCGGAGTACGAGCAGTACTTC	CASSRLAEYEQYF
TRBD1	TRBV18	TRBJ2-1	-	TGTGCCAGCTCACCCGCAGGGGGCGGGGAGTATGAGCAGTTCTTC	CASSPAGGGEYEQFF
TRBD1	TRBV27	TRBJ2-1	-	TGTGCCAGCAGACAGGGGGTCCACAATGAGCAGTTCTTC	CASRQGVHNEQFF
-	TRBV4-2	TRBJ2-1	-	TGTGCCAGCAGCCCCCCCGATAGGCTAGCTTACAATGAGCAGTTCTTC	CASSPPDRLAYNEQFF
TRBD1	TRBV5-1	TRBJ1-2	few	TGCGCCAGCAGCTCCCCGACAGGGACCTATGGCTACACCTTC	CASSSPTGTYGYTF
-	TRBV6-1	TRBJ2-4	-	TGTGCCAGCAGTGAAAAGCTCAGGGGTCTGGATCCGTGGGCCAAAAACATTCAGTACTTC	CASSEKLRGLDPWAKNIQYF
-	TRBV6-6	TRBJ2-5	-	TGTGCCAGCAGTTCCACCCCCCGTCGGGAGACCCAGTACTTC	CASSSTPRRETQYF
TRBD1	TRBV7-9	TRBJ2-7	-	TGTGCCAGCAGCTTAGTAGGGACAGGGGGCTACGAGCAGTACTTC	CASSLVGTGGYEQYF
-	TRBV10-1	TRBJ1-5	-	TGCGCCAGCAGTGTAGGGGCCGACCAGAATCAGCCCCAGCATTTT	CASSVGADQNQPQHF
TRBD2	TRBV4-1	TRBJ2-6	-	TGCGCCAGCAGCCGACCTCTAGCGGGACTCTCTGGGGCCAACGTCCTGACTTTC	CASSRPLAGLSGANVLTF
-	TRBV30	TRBJ1-2	few	TGTGCCTGGAGGGAATCAGGGTGGGGCTACACCTTC	CAWRESGWGYTF
-	TRBV28	TRBJ2-7	-	TGTGCCAGCAGTTTAGGGCCACGGGGTTACGAGCAGTACTTC	CASSLGPRGYEQYF
-	TRBV7-8	TRBJ1-3	-	TGTGCCAGCAGCCCCCAGACTGTAAACTCTGGAAACACCATATATTTT	CASSPQTVNSGNTIYF
TRBD1	TRBV11-2	TRBJ2-3	-	TGTGCCAGCAGCTTCTCTCGGACAGGGGTAACAGATACGCAGTATTTT	CASSFSRTGVTDTQYF
TRBD1	TRBV29-1	TRBJ1-2	-	TGCAGCGTTGAGACAGGGTCCATAGGAGCTCGTGGCTACACCTTC	CSVETGSIGARGYTF